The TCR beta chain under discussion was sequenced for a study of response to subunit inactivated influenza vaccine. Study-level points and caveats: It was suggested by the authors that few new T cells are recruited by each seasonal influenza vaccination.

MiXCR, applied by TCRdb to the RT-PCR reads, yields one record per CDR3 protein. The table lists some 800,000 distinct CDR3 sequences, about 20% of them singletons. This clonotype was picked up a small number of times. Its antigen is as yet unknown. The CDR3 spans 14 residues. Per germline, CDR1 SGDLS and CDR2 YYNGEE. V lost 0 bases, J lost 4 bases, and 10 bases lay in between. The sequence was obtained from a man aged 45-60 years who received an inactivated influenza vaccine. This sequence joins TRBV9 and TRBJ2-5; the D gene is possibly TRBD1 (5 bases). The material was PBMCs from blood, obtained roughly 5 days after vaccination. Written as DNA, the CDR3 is TGTGCCAGCAGCGTAGATGTGGGGCCAGAGACCCAGTACTTC. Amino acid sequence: CASSVDVGPETQYF. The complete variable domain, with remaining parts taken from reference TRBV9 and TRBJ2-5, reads DSGVTQTPKHLITATGQRVTLRCSPRSGDLSVYWYQQSLDQGLQFLIQYYNGEERAKGNILERFSAQQFPDLHSELNLSSLELGDSALYFCASSVDVGPETQYFGPGTRLLVL.